The 10 T cell receptor beta chains below come from one sample, sequenced in a study of shared clonotypes between healthy human individuals. Repertoires were generated with immunoSEQ multiplex PCR, while TCRdb's copy carries only in-frame clones and drops some. The sample lists about 490,000 clones, 81% occurring once. The sample comprised PBMCs. These receptors came from a woman aged 40 to 49 in good health. Some clones in this sample may be carry-over from other donors' samples.

The chain carries TRBV28 and TRBJ1-5; possibly TRBD1 for D (6 bases). Germline V gives CDR1 MDHEN, CDR2 SYDVKM. This CDR3 is built from 12 residues. V was clipped by 6 bases and J by 13 bases, with 16 bases between them. The CDR3 sequence is CASSRPDRSQHF. The CDR3 DNA sequence: TGTGCCAGCAGCAGACCGGACAGATCTCAGCATTTT.

The chain is built from TRBV10-3 and TRBJ2-5; no definite D call. Trimming shortened V by 6 bases and J by 4 bases, and 12 bases separated the two germline ends. Germline CDR1 reads ENHRY; CDR2 reads SYGVKD. The CDR3 totals 13 residues. For the CDR3, the DNA is TGTGCCATCAGCCCCTCCTCGGGAGAGACCCAGTACTTC. Translating gives CAISPSSGETQYF.

This clone appeared a single time. The genes are TRBV6-1 and TRBJ1-2; D gene ambiguous. Trimming shortened V by 4 bases and J by 4 bases, and 13 bases separated the two germline ends. The CDR3 length is 14 residues. The germline gives CDR1 MNHNS, CDR2 SASEGT. DNA for the CDR3: TGTGCCAGCAGTGCCTACAGTTCACCCTATGGCTACACCTTC. Protein: CASSAYSSPYGYTF.

A single count supports this clone. V gene TRBV27 combines with J gene TRBJ2-1, with 9 bases identical to TRBD2. The CDR3 is 15 residues long. Germline V gene data show CDR1 as MNHEY and CDR2 as SMNVEV (reference sequence). V lost 1 base, J lost 7 bases, and 5 bases stayed unmatched. CDR3 region: CASSLLAGGPNEQFF. Written as DNA, the CDR3 is TGTGCCAGCAGTTTATTGGCGGGAGGGCCGAATGAGCAGTTCTTC.

The rearrangement joins TRBV11-3 to TRBJ2-1; 9 nucleotides agree with TRBD1. V was clipped by 6 bases and J by 5 bases; unmatched bases: 8. Per germline, CDR1 SGHNT and CDR2 YENEEA. The CDR3 loop spans 15 amino acids. The CDR3 protein is CASSEGQGYNNEQFF. DNA of the CDR3: TGTGCCAGCAGTGAGGGACAGGGATACAACAATGAGCAGTTCTTC.

V gene TRBV4-1 combines with J gene TRBJ2-1; 7 positions agree with TRBD1. V shed 2 bases, J shed 0 bases, and the junction held 10 bases outside the gene matches. The length of the CDR3 is 18 residues. Germline-derived CDR1 and CDR2 are MGHRA and YSYEKL. The CDR3 sequence is CASSQQSQGPSSYNEQFF. In DNA form, the CDR3 reads TGCGCCAGCAGCCAACAGTCACAGGGGCCGAGCTCCTACAATGAGCAGTTCTTC.

This chain joins TRBV4-2 and TRBJ2-2; 7 nucleotides align to TRBD1. The CDR3 spans 15 residues. Germline lookup yields CDR1 LGHNA and CDR2 YNFKEQ. The junction had 2 bases not matched to a gene; V was cut back by 2 bases and J by 2 bases. The CDR3 is CASSQRTGNTGELFF. DNA of the CDR3: TGTGCCAGCAGCCAAAGGACAGGTAACACCGGGGAGCTGTTTTTT.

Turning to this clone: With only one base between it and a far larger clone, this is likely a read error. The CDR3 DNA is TGTTCCAGTAGTCTTAGCAATCAGCCCCAGCATTTT. Its protein is CSSSLSNQPQHF. The V call is TRBV19, the J call TRBJ1-5, with unresolved D. CDR1 is LNHDA and CDR2 is SQIVND in the germline V gene (reference sequence). CDR3 size: 12 residues.

The rearrangement uses TRBV4-3 and TRBJ2-5; tentative D call: TRBD1 (6 bases). Germline CDR1 LGHNA, CDR2 YSLEER. The CDR3 contains 15 residues. V lost 0 bases to trimming and J lost 9 bases, with 17 bases between them. CDR3 loop: CASSQDYRASGAQYF. The CDR3 bases are TGCGCCAGCAGCCAAGATTACAGGGCCTCAGGGGCCCAGTACTTC.

V gene TRBV7-2 combines with J gene TRBJ1-1, with D perhaps TRBD1 (6 bases). Germline values: CDR1 SGHTA, CDR2 FQGNSA. This CDR3 contains 15 residues. The ends were cut back, 0 bases at V and 3 bases at J, with 11 bases in the middle. CDR3 in DNA: TGTGCCAGCAGCTTAGCGCCAGGGGAGGACACTGAAGCTTTCTTT. It yields the protein CASSLAPGEDTEAFF.